Below, one TCR beta chain is given with its context. Its antigen remains unknown. These data are taken from a study of identical twins. TCRdb redid the calling of the 5' RACE reads with MiXCR, one entry per CDR3 protein. This table has 1.5 million to 2 million distinct CDR3 sequences, around a third appearing once. Study outcomes and limitations: Out-of-frame beta sequences exhibited a weaker degree of excess twin sharing. Models underpredicted monozygotic twin sharing of out-of-frame TCR alpha.

The V segment lost 4 bases and the J segment 4 bases; nucleotides outside the gene matches: 8. The CDR3 has 16 residues. The germline V gene encodes CDR1 SGHRS and CDR2 YFSETQ. This TCR was sampled from a newborn girl in good health. The sequenced material came from cord blood. V usage is TRBV5-1 and J usage is TRBJ2-1, with 10 bases aligning to TRBD2. The CDR3 DNA follows: TGCGCCAGCAGCCGGGGACTAGCGTCTGGGTACAATGAGCAGTTCTTC. Translating it yields CASSRGLASGYNEQFF.